A single sample is the source of the 20 T cell receptor beta chains below, sequenced in a study of T cells expressing NK-cell markers. TCRdb reworked the 5' RACE reads into one entry per CDR3 protein, no DNA. The listing records some 280,000 distinct CDR3 sequences. The sequencing input was blood T cells: a sorted CD56 or NKG2C T cell subset, CD4+ or CD8+ T cells, or bulk PBMC T cells (not recorded which). Receptor source: a man younger than 35 in good health.

The gene calls are TRBV7-2 and TRBJ1-2; the D gene TCRdb calls, TRBD1, cannot be checked with no DNA. Germline loops: CDR1 SGHTA, CDR2 FQGNSA. The CDR3 totals 15 residues. The CDR3 sequence is CASSPVFRDRGGYTF.

The rearrangement uses TRBV12-3 or TRBV12-4 and TRBJ2-3; lacking DNA, the TRBD1 call made by TCRdb goes unchecked. CDR3 length equals 17 residues. CDR3 sequence reads: CASRNSQGSGRTDTQYF.

The V call is TRBV19, the J call TRBJ2-3; TCRdb indicates TRBD2, and absent DNA this call remains unverified. CDR3 length: 19 amino acids. Germline loops: CDR1 LNHDA, CDR2 SQIVND (reference sequence). The CDR3 is CASSPPDRVAGLTADTQYF.

The genes are TRBV7-6 and TRBJ2-3; TCRdb picks TRBD1, but there is no DNA to check that call. The V gene's germline CDR1 is SGHVS and CDR2 FNYEAQ. The CDR3 contains 15 residues. The CDR3 is CASSPRPGSADTQYF.

This chain connects TRBV2 to TRBJ1-5; checking the TCRdb D call of TRBD1 is not possible without DNA. The CDR3 covers 11 residues. Germline V gene data show CDR1 as SNHLY and CDR2 as FYNNEI. This chain's CDR3 is CASSEGRVKHF.

The V gene is TRBV7-6, the J gene TRBJ2-1; TCRdb indicates TRBD2, and absent DNA this call remains unverified. Germline CDR1 and CDR2: SGHVS and FNYEAQ. CDR3 length equals 14 residues. The CDR3: CASSSGGDYNEQFF.

The CDR3 sequence: CASSFSRGIMNTEAFF. The rearrangement links TRBV7-2 to TRBJ1-1; TCRdb reports TRBD1, a call that lacks DNA to check it against. The CDR3 spans 16 residues. Per germline, CDR1 SGHTA and CDR2 FQGNSA.

The chain recombines TRBV12-3 or TRBV12-4 with TRBJ1-4; the TCRdb call, TRBD1, lacks DNA for checking. The CDR3 sequence is 15 residues long. The CDR3 spells CASSHTGTGHEKLFF.

The V call is TRBV28, the J call TRBJ2-1; TCRdb's D call of TRBD1 is untestable without DNA. Germline V gives CDR1 MDHEN, CDR2 SYDVKM. This CDR3 is 14 amino acids long. The CDR3 sequence: CASSLGGQGYEQFF.

The rearrangement uses TRBV20-1 and TRBJ1-6; TCRdb's D call, TRBD1, is unchecked because there is no DNA. The V gene's germline CDR1 is DFQATT and CDR2 SNEGSKA (reference sequence). The CDR3 sequence is 15 residues long. CDR3 residues: CSARDIGQGYSPLHF.

This chain joins TRBV4-2 and TRBJ2-3; TCRdb calls TRBD2, which cannot be checked without DNA. The CDR3 runs to 17 residues. Germline CDR1 LGHNA, CDR2 YNFKEQ. The CDR3 loop reads CASSPMHLHGSTDTQYF.

V is TRBV12-3 or TRBV12-4 and J is TRBJ2-3; TCRdb reports TRBD2, a call that lacks DNA to check it against. The length of the CDR3 is 17 residues. The CDR3 spells CASSLALAGMSTDTQYF.

The genes are TRBV11-2 and TRBJ1-5; there is no DNA to check the TCRdb D call of TRBD1. CDR1 and CDR2 from the germline V gene are SGHAT and FQNNGV. CDR3 length: 18 amino acids. The CDR3 region is CASSLGRVRGRQNQPQHF.

The V and J genes are TRBV12-3 or TRBV12-4 and TRBJ2-7; TCRdb names TRBD1, which stays unverified in the absence of DNA. The CDR3 consists of 15 residues. CDR3 amino acids: CASTKHMGADYEQYF.

V gene TRBV12-3 or TRBV12-4 combines with J gene TRBJ2-3; TCRdb's D call, TRBD1, is unchecked because there is no DNA. The CDR3 is 12 amino acids. CDR3 in amino acids: CASRGRGDTQYF.

V usage is TRBV15 and J usage is TRBJ2-7; with no DNA, the TCRdb D assignment of TRBD1 cannot be verified. CDR3 length: 14 amino acids. The germline CDR1 and CDR2 sequences are LNHNV and YYDKDF (reference sequence). This chain's CDR3 is CATSSGQFSYEQYF. The full variable domain, in which reference TRBV15 and TRBJ2-7 provide the parts outside the CDR3, is DAMVIQNPRYQVTQFGKPVTLSCSQTLNHNVMYWYQQKSSQAPKLLFHYYDKDFNNEADTPDNFQSRRPNTSFCFLDIRSPGLGDTAMYLCATSSGQFSYEQYFGPGTRLTVT.

The CDR3 region is CASSLARDEQYF. This sequence joins TRBV25-1 and TRBJ2-7. Germline V gives CDR1 MGHDK, CDR2 SYGVNS. CDR3 length equals 12 residues.

The V gene is TRBV20-1, the J gene TRBJ2-1; as DNA is missing, the TRBD2 call by TCRdb cannot be tested. The CDR3 contains 14 residues. Germline CDR1 reads DFQATT; CDR2 reads SNEGSKA (reference sequence). The CDR3 region is CSARKSQSYNEQFF.

The J gene is TRBJ1-4, the V gene TRBV14; the D call from TCRdb, TRBD1, cannot be confirmed without DNA. The CDR3 has 13 amino acids. Germline V gives CDR1 SGHDN, CDR2 FVKESK. The chain's CDR3 is CASSGGIGEKLFF. The full variable domain, completed using reference TRBV14 and TRBJ1-4, is EAGVTQFPSHSVIEKGQTVTLRCDPISGHDNLYWYRRVMGKEIKFLLHFVKESKQDESGMPNNRFLAERTGGTYSTLKVQPAELEDSGVYFCASSGGIGEKLFFGSGTQLSVL.

The chain employs TRBV18 and TRBJ1-1; no DNA is available, so the TRBD1 call from TCRdb remains unchecked. CDR3 length: 15 amino acids. Per germline, CDR1 KGHSH and CDR2 LQKENI. The CDR3 region is CASSSEQGVITEAFF.